Listed below are T cell receptor beta chains from one sample, sequenced in a study of post-analysis software for immune sequencing data. In TCRdb, the PCR reads were re-called with MiXCR into one record per CDR3 protein. Of hundreds of thousands of distinct CDR3 sequences listed, roughly 27% are singletons. Sequencing was carried out using blood. The receptors shown here come from a girl under 18 with multiple sclerosis. Each CDR3 is given with its conserved first and last residue. D genes are given only for firm matches. Expanded clones get a size class; other rows say once, few or many, or leave the size out.

TRBD1 | TRBJ1-1 | TRBV14 | . | CASSQDWNQGALAFF | TGTGCCAGCAGCCAAGATTGGAATCAGGGGGCGCTAGCTTTCTTT
. | TRBJ2-7 | TRBV20-1 | . | CSAKARRVYEQYF | TGCAGTGCTAAAGCTCGCAGGGTCTACGAGCAGTACTTC
TRBD2 | TRBJ2-5 | TRBV4-2 | few | CASSQKRGTQETQYF | TGTGCCAGCAGCCAGAAGCGGGGGACCCAAGAGACCCAGTACTTC
. | TRBJ1-6 | TRBV5-1 | . | CASSLADRQDSPLHF | TGCGCCAGCAGCTTGGCTGATCGGCAGGATTCACCCCTCCACTTT
. | TRBJ1-2 | TRBV28 | few | CASTSPGVYGYTF | TGTGCCAGCACCTCGCCAGGGGTCTATGGCTACACCTTC
. | TRBJ1-1 | TRBV7-9 | few | CAGRILNTEAFF | TGTGCCGGGAGGATTTTGAACACTGAAGCTTTCTTT
TRBD2 | TRBJ2-6 | TRBV7-9 | few | CASSLPGGTGYVANVLTF | TGTGCCAGCAGCTTACCGGGGGGAACCGGGTATGTGGCCAACGTCCTGACTTTC
. | TRBJ1-6 | TRBV20-1 | . | CSASFRQGYNSPLHF | TGCAGTGCTAGCTTTCGGCAGGGCTATAATTCACCCCTCCACTTT
. | TRBJ1-4 | TRBV6-1 | . | CASSVEGPNEKLFF | TGTGCCAGCAGTGTGGAAGGCCCGAATGAAAAACTGTTTTTT
TRBD2 | TRBJ2-1 | TRBV29-1 | . | CSVPGREYSYNEQFF | TGCAGCGTTCCCGGGAGGGAGTACTCCTACAATGAGCAGTTCTTC
. | TRBJ2-2 | TRBV29-1 | . | CSVEDLGTGELFF | TGCAGCGTTGAAGATCTCGGGACCGGGGAGCTGTTTTTT
TRBD1 | TRBJ1-5 | TRBV29-1 | once | CSVWTGNGNQPQHF | TGCAGCGTTTGGACAGGGAACGGCAATCAGCCCCAGCATTTT
. | TRBJ1-2 | TRBV20-1 | . | CSALPGGQLNYGYTF | TGCAGTGCTTTACCCGGGGGGCAGCTGAACTATGGCTACACCTTC
. | TRBJ2-3 | TRBV7-2 | . | CASSWSRGRPDTQYF | TGTGCCAGCAGCTGGTCTAGAGGGAGGCCAGATACGCAGTATTTT
TRBD1 | TRBJ1-6 | TRBV7-2 | . | CASSLLAGGNSPFHF | TGTGCCAGCAGCTTACTGGCAGGGGGTAATTCACCCTTCCACTTT
. | TRBJ2-5 | TRBV9 | . | CASSVAGSSIETQYF | TGTGCCAGCAGCGTAGCGGGCAGTTCGATTGAGACCCAGTACTTC
. | TRBJ1-2 | TRBV4-1 | . | CASSQVSEGYTF | TGCGCCAGCAGCCAAGTCTCGGAAGGCTACACCTTC
TRBD1 | TRBJ2-3 | TRBV20-1 | few | CSAPRQGGDTQYF | TGCAGTGCCCCTCGACAGGGGGGAGATACGCAGTATTTT
TRBD1 | TRBJ2-1 | TRBV29-1 | . | CSAPDRGGNYNEQFF | TGCAGCGCCCCAGACAGGGGGGGCAACTACAATGAGCAGTTCTTC
TRBD1 | TRBJ2-7 | TRBV9 | many | CASSVGQGTYEQYF | TGTGCCAGCAGCGTAGGACAGGGGACCTACGAGCAGTACTTC
. | TRBJ1-1 | TRBV20-1 | few | CSAPGFSEAFF | TGCAGTGCCCCCGGGTTCTCTGAAGCTTTCTTT
. | TRBJ2-5 | TRBV7-9 | few | CASSAGLESQETQYF | TGTGCCAGCAGCGCAGGGCTGGAGAGTCAAGAGACCCAGTACTTC
. | TRBJ1-1 | TRBV7-3 | . | CAGRETVNTEAFF | TGTGCCGGCAGGGAGACGGTGAACACTGAAGCTTTCTTT